Listed below are T cell receptor beta chains from one sample, sequenced in a study of T cell repertoires in cytomegalovirus infection. TCRdb passed the reads through MiXCR, listing each CDR3 protein once. The sample contains some 920,000 distinct CDR3 sequences, approximately 30% of which appear only once. No cognate antigen is known for these TCRs. This specimen consisted of cultured CD8+ T cells from PBMCs, obtained from culture after CMV antigen stimulation. The source of these receptors is a human donor in good health (CMV status not recorded). Some clones in this sample may be carry-over from other donors' samples. CDR3s include the opening cysteine and the closing phenylalanine or tryptophan. Fields, in order: V gene, J gene, clone size, D gene, CDR3 protein, CDR3 DNA. A D gene is named only where the DNA matches it firmly. Size values are once, few and many counts, or a class for expanded clones, and some rows have none.

v_gene: TRBV7-8
j_gene: TRBJ1-1
abundance: NA
d_gene: NA
CDR3aa: CASSLGQKTEAFF
CDR3nt: TGTGCCAGCAGCTTAGGGCAGAAGACTGAAGCTTTCTTT

v_gene: TRBV10-3
j_gene: TRBJ2-5
abundance: few
d_gene: TRBD2
CDR3aa: CAIGGLAGGQETQYF
CDR3nt: TGTGCCATCGGGGGACTAGCGGGGGGACAAGAGACCCAGTACTTC

v_gene: TRBV5-3
j_gene: TRBJ2-1
abundance: NA
d_gene: NA
CDR3aa: CASGSGATEQFF
CDR3nt: TGTGCCAGCGGGTCCGGAGCGACTGAGCAGTTCTTC

v_gene: TRBV7-6
j_gene: TRBJ1-1
abundance: many
d_gene: TRBD1
CDR3aa: CASSDSGTGEAFF
CDR3nt: TGTGCCAGCAGCGACTCCGGGACAGGTGAAGCTTTCTTT

v_gene: TRBV27
j_gene: TRBJ2-1
abundance: few
d_gene: NA
CDR3aa: CAAGLNEQFF
CDR3nt: TGCGCAGCCGGTCTCAATGAGCAGTTCTTC

v_gene: TRBV7-9
j_gene: TRBJ1-1
abundance: NA
d_gene: NA
CDR3aa: CASSLVTQGNTEAFF
CDR3nt: TGTGCCAGCAGCTTAGTAACACAGGGGAACACTGAAGCTTTCTTT

v_gene: TRBV6-9
j_gene: TRBJ2-7
abundance: few
d_gene: TRBD1
CDR3aa: CASRITGTAVYEQYF
CDR3nt: TGTGCCAGCAGGATCACCGGGACAGCAGTCTACGAGCAGTACTTC

v_gene: TRBV20-1
j_gene: TRBJ1-1
abundance: few
d_gene: NA
CDR3aa: CSATGRDGAYTEAFF
CDR3nt: TGCAGTGCCACCGGCCGGGACGGTGCGTACACTGAAGCTTTCTTT

v_gene: TRBV6-5
j_gene: TRBJ1-6
abundance: few
d_gene: NA
CDR3aa: CASSYSGNPWGSPLHF
CDR3nt: TGTGCCAGCAGTTATTCGGGCAACCCGTGGGGTTCACCCCTCCACTTT

v_gene: TRBV29-1
j_gene: TRBJ1-2
abundance: few
d_gene: TRBD1
CDR3aa: CSVPGQGNYGYTF
CDR3nt: TGCAGCGTTCCGGGACAGGGAAACTATGGCTACACCTTC

v_gene: TRBV7-3
j_gene: TRBJ1-1
abundance: few
d_gene: NA
CDR3aa: CASSLPEENTEAFF
CDR3nt: TGTGCCAGCAGCTTACCAGAAGAGAACACTGAAGCTTTCTTT

v_gene: TRBV20-1
j_gene: TRBJ1-1
abundance: few
d_gene: NA
CDR3aa: CSARLSRGWTEAFF
CDR3nt: TGCAGTGCTAGGTTAAGCAGGGGTTGGACTGAAGCTTTCTTT

v_gene: TRBV27
j_gene: TRBJ1-1
abundance: NA
d_gene: NA
CDR3aa: CASGRVRVGGTEAFF
CDR3nt: TGTGCCAGTGGGCGGGTCAGGGTGGGGGGCACTGAAGCTTTCTTT

v_gene: TRBV29-1
j_gene: TRBJ2-1
abundance: few
d_gene: TRBD1
CDR3aa: CSEIRGRDEQFF
CDR3nt: TGCAGCGAGATCAGGGGGCGAGATGAGCAGTTCTTC

v_gene: TRBV7-6
j_gene: TRBJ1-6
abundance: few
d_gene: NA
CDR3aa: CASSLDPFNNSPLHF
CDR3nt: TGTGCCAGCAGCTTAGACCCCTTCAATAATTCACCCCTCCACTTT

v_gene: TRBV9
j_gene: TRBJ2-3
abundance: NA
d_gene: NA
CDR3aa: CASSPQGGTQYF
CDR3nt: TGTGCCAGCAGCCCCCAGGGAGGTACGCAGTATTTT

v_gene: TRBV6-1
j_gene: TRBJ2-5
abundance: NA
d_gene: TRBD2
CDR3aa: CASNPGLVTETQYF
CDR3nt: TGTGCCAGCAATCCGGGACTAGTAACGGAGACCCAGTACTTC

v_gene: TRBV2
j_gene: TRBJ1-4
abundance: NA
d_gene: NA
CDR3aa: CASRAGRATNEKLFF
CDR3nt: TGTGCCAGCAGGGCGGGTCGGGCAACTAATGAAAAACTGTTTTTT

v_gene: TRBV19
j_gene: TRBJ2-4
abundance: NA
d_gene: NA
CDR3aa: CASSTRVGVYMDSKNIQYF
CDR3nt: TGTGCCAGTAGTACACGCGTGGGGGTTTATATGGACAGCAAAAACATTCAGTACTTC

v_gene: TRBV28
j_gene: TRBJ1-4
abundance: few
d_gene: NA
CDR3aa: CASQKRGELATNEKLFF
CDR3nt: TGTGCCAGCCAAAAAAGGGGGGAACTTGCAACTAATGAAAAACTGTTTTTT